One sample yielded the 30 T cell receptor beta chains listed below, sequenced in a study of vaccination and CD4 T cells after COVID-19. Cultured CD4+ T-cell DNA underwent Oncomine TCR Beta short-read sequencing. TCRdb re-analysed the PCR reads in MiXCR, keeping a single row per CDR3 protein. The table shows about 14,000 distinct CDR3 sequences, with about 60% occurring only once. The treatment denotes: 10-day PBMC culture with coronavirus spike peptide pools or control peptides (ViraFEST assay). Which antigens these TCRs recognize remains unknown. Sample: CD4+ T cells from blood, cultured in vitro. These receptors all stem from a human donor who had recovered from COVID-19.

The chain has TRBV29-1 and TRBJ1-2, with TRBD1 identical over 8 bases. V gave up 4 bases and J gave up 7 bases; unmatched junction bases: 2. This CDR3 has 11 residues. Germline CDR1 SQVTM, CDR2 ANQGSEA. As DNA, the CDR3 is TGCAGCGTTGGGACAGGGACTGGCTACACCTTC. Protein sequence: CSVGTGTGYTF.

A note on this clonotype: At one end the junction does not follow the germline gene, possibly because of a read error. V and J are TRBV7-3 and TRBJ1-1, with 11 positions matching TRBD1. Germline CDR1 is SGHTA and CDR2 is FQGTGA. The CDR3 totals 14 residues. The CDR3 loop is CASSSLGQGAQRIF. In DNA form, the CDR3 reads TGTGCCAGCAGCTCCCTTGGACAGGGGGCACAGAGAATCTTT.

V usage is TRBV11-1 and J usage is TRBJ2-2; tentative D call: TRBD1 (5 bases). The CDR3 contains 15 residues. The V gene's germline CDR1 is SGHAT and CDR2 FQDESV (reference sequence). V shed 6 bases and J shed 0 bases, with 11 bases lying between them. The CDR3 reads CASRGPGPNTGELFF. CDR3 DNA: TGTGCCAGCAGGGGGCCGGGTCCGAACACCGGGGAGCTGTTTTTT.

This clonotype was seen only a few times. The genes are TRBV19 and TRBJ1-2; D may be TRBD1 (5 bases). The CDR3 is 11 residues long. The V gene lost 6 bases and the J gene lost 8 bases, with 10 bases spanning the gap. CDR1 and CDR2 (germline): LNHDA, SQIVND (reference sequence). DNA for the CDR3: TGTGCCAGTAGACGGGGGAGAGGCTACACCTTC. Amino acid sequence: CASRRGRGYTF.

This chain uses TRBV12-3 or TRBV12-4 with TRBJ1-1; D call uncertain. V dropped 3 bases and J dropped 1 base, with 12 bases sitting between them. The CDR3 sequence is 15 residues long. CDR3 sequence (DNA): TGTGCCAGCAGTTTCCTAGGGCGGAAGAACACTGAAGCTTTCTTT. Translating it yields CASSFLGRKNTEAFF.

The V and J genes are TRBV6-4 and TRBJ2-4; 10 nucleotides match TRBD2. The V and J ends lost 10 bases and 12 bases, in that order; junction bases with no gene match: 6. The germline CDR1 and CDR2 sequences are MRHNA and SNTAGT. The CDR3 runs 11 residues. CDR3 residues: CANPSGSYQYF. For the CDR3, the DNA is TGTGCCAACCCTAGCGGGAGTTATCAGTACTTC.

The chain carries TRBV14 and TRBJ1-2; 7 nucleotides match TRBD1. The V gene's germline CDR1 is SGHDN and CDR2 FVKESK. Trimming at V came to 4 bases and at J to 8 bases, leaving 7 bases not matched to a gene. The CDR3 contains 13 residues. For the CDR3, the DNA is TGTGCCAGCAGCCCTACGACAGGGCTCGGCTACACCTTC. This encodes CASSPTTGLGYTF. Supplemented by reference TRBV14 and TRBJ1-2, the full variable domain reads EAGVTQFPSHSVIEKGQTVTLRCDPISGHDNLYWYRRVMGKEIKFLLHFVKESKQDESGMPNNRFLAERTGGTYSTLKVQPAELEDSGVYFCASSPTTGLGYTFGSGTRLTVV.

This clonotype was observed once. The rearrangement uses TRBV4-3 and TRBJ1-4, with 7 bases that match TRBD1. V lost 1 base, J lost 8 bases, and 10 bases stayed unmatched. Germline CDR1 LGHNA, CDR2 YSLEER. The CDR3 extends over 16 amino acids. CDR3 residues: CASSQAPQGNEEKLFF. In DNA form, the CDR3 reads TGCGCCAGCAGCCAAGCGCCACAGGGGAACGAGGAAAAACTGTTTTTT.

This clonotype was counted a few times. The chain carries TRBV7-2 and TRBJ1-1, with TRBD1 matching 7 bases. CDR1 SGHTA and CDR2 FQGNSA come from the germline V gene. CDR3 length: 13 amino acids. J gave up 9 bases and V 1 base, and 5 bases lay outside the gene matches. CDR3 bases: TGTGCCAGCAGCTTAGAGGGACAGACTAAAGCTTTCTTT. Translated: CASSLEGQTKAFF.

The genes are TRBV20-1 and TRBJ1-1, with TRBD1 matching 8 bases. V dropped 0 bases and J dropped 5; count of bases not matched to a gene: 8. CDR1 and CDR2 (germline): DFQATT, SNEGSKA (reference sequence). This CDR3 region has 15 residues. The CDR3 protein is CSARDLGTGTTEAFF. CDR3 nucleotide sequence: TGCAGTGCTAGAGATCTGGGGACAGGAACGACTGAAGCTTTCTTT.

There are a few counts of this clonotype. CDR3 loop: CASSLRGGTDLAKNIQYF. The CDR3, as DNA: TGTGCCAGCAGTTTACGGGGAGGGACGGACCTAGCCAAAAACATTCAGTACTTC. The chain joins TRBV27 to TRBJ2-4; 7 nucleotides line up with TRBD2. CDR3 length equals 18 residues. With V trimmed by 2 bases and J by 0 bases, 10 bases remained unmatched. CDR1 and CDR2 from the germline V gene are MNHEY and SMNVEV (reference sequence).

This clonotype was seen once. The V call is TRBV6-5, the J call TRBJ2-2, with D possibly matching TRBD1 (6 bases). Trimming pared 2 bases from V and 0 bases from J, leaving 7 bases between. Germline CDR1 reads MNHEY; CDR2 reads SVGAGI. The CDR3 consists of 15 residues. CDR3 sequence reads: CASSYRGTNTGELFF. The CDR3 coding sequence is TGTGCCAGCAGTTACAGGGGGACGAACACCGGGGAGCTGTTTTTT.

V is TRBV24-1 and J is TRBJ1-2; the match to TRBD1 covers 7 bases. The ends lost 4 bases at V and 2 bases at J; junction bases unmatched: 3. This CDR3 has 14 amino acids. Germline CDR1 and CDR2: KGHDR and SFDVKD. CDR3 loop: CATSDPTGNYGYTF. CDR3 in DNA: TGTGCCACCAGTGACCCGACAGGGAACTATGGCTACACCTTC.

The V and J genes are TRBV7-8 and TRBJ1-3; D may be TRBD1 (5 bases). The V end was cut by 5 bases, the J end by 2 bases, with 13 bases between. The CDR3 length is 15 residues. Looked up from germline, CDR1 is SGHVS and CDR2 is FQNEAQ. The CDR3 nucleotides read TGTGCCAGCAGCAAAAGCAGGGAGGCTGGAAACACCATATATTTT. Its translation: CASSKSREAGNTIYF.

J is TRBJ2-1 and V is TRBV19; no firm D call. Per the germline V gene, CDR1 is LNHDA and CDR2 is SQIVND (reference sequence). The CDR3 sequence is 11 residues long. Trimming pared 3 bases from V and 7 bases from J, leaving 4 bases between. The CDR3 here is CASSIMNEQFF. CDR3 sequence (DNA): TGTGCCAGTAGTATTATGAATGAGCAGTTCTTC.

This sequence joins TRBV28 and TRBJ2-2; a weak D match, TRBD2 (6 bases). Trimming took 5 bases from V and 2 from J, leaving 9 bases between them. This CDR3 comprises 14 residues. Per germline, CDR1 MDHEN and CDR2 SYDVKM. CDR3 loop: CASSTGTNTGELFF. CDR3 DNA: TGTGCCAGCAGTACCGGGACTAACACCGGGGAGCTGTTTTTT.

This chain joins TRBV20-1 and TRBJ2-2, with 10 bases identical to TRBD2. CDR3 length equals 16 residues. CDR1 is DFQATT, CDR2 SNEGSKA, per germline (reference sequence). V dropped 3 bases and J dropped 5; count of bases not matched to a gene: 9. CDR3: CSASAPSGRATGELFF. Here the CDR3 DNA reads TGCAGTGCTAGCGCTCCTAGCGGGAGAGCTACCGGGGAGCTGTTTTTT.

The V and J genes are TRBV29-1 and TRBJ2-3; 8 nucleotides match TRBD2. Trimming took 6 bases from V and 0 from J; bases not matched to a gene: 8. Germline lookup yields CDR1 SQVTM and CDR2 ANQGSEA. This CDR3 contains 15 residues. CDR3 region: CSVSGGVRSTDTQYF. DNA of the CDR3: TGCAGCGTATCGGGGGGGGTTCGGAGCACAGATACGCAGTATTTT.

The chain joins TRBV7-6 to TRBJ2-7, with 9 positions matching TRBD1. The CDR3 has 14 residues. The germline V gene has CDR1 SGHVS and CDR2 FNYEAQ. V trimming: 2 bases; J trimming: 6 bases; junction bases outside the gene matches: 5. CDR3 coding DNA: TGTGCCAGCAGCTTACGGGGGACAGGGAGCGAGCAGTACTTC. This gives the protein CASSLRGTGSEQYF.

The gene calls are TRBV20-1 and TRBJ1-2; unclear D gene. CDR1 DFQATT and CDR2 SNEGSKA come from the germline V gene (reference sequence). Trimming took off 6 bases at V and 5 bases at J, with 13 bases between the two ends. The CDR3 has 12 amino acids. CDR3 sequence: CSARGGVYGYTF. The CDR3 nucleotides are TGCAGTGCCCGAGGTGGCGTATATGGCTACACCTTC.

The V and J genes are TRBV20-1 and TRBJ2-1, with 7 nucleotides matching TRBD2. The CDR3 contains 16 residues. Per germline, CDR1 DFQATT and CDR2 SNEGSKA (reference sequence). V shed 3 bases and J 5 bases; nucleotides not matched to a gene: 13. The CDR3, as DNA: TGCAGTGCTAGTCTAAGGGAGGCTAGCGGTGACAATGAGCAGTTCTTC. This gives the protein CSASLREASGDNEQFF.

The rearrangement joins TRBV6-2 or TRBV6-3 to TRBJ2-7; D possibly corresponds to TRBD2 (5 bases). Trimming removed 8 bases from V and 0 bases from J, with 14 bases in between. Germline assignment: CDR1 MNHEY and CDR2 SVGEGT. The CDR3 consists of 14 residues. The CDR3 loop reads CASGKDWSSYEQYF. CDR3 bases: TGTGCCAGCGGGAAGGACTGGAGCTCCTACGAGCAGTACTTC.

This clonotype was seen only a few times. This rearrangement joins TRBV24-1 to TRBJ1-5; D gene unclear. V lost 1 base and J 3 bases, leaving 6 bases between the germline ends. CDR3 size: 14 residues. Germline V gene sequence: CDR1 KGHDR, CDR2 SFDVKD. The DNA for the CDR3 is TGTGCCACCAGTGATTTCGTCATCAATCAGCCCCAGCATTTT. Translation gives CATSDFVINQPQHF.

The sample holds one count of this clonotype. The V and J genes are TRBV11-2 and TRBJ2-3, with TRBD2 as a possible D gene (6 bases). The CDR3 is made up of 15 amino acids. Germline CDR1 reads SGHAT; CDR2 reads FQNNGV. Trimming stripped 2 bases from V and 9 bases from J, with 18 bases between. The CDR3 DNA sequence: TGTGCCAGCAGCTTATCTGAAGCGGGTTTCGAGACGCAGTATTTT. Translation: CASSLSEAGFETQYF. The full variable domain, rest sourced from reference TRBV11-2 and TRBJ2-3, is EAGVAQSPRYKIIEKRQSVAFWCNPISGHATLYWYQQILGQGPKLLIQFQNNGVVDDSQLPKDRFSAERLKGVDSTLKIQPAKLEDSAVYLCASSLSEAGFETQYFGPGTRLTVL.

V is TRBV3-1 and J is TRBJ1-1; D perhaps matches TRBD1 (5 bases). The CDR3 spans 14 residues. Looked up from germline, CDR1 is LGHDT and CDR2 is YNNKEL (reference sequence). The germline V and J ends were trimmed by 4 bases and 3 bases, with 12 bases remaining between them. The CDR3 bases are TGTGCCAGCAGCCGCCAGGGCGCGGACACTGAAGCTTTCTTT. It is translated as CASSRQGADTEAFF.

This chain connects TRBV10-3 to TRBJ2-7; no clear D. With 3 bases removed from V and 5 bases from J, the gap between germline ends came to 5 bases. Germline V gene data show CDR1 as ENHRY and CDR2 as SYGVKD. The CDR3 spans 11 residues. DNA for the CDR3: TGTGCCATCAGTGAAAGGGACGAGCAGTACTTC. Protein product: CAISERDEQYF.

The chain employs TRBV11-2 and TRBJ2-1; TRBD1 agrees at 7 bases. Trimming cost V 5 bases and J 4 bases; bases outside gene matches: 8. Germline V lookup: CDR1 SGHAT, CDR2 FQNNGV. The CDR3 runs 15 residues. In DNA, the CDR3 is TGTGCCAGCAGCAACCGGGACAGAAATTACAATGAGCAGTTCTTC. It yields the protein CASSNRDRNYNEQFF.

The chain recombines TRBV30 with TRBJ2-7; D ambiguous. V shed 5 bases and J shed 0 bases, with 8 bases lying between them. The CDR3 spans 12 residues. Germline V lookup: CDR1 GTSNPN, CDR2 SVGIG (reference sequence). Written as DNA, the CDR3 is TGTGCCTGGGGGCGGACCTCCTACGAGCAGTACTTC. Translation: CAWGRTSYEQYF.

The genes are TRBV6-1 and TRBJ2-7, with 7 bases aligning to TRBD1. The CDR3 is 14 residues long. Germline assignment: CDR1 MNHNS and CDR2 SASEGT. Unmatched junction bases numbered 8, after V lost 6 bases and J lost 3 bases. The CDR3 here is CASRVGQANYEQYF. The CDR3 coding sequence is TGTGCCAGCAGGGTAGGACAGGCCAACTACGAGCAGTACTTC.

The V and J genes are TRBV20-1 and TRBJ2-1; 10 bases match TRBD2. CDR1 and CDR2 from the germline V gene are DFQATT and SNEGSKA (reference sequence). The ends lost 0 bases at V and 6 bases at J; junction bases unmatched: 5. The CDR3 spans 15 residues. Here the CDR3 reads CSARDPSGSGNEQFF. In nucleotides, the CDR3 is TGCAGTGCTAGAGATCCTAGCGGGAGTGGCAATGAGCAGTTCTTC.